This T cell receptor beta chain originates from a study of T cells in Graves' hyperthyroidism and ophthalmopathy. This clonotype was recorded many times. What it binds is unknown. The trim removed 4 bases at V and 10 bases at J, leaving 7 bases unmatched. The CDR3 has 14 amino acids. A patient was excluded if there was uncontrolled infection, other autoimmune disease, pregnancy or lactation. Amplification yielded TCR beta CDR3 regions, with RNA transcripts as the source. An initial round of RT-PCR targeting the TCR CDR3 relied on the HTBI primer set. MiXCR, run by TCRdb on the multiplex PCR reads, gives a single entry per CDR3 protein. The sample lists about 400,000 distinct CDR3 sequences; over 12% were seen once. Points from the study as a whole: Most thyroid clonotypes that were expanded above 0.001 also turned up in blood.

Sequenced: blood. The origin of this receptor is a man aged 50 to 59 with Graves' ophthalmopathy. This chain links TRBV12-3 or TRBV12-4 with TRBJ1-1, with TRBD1 matching over 12 bases. The CDR3 DNA is TGTGCCAGCAGTTCCGGGACAGGGGGCGGGGGAGCTTTCTTT. Its translation is CASSSGTGGGGAFF.